The rows below give T cell receptor beta chains drawn from one sample of a study of response to subunit inactivated influenza vaccine. Using its own MiXCR run on the RT-PCR reads, TCRdb lists one record per CDR3 protein. The data contain 450,000 to 550,000 distinct CDR3 sequences, less than 30% of them singletons. The sequenced sample was CD4+ T cells sorted from PBMCs, obtained 4 to 6 days after vaccination. These receptors were obtained from a man over 45 who received an inactivated influenza vaccine. CDR3s include the opening cysteine and the closing phenylalanine or tryptophan. The D gene is left open where the match is weak. Expanded clones get a size class; other rows say once, few or many, or leave the size out.

d_call	clone_size	v_call	j_call	cdr3_aa	cdr3_nt
-	few	TRBV5-1	TRBJ1-4	CASGGGINEKLFF	TGCGCCAGCGGCGGAGGGATAAATGAAAAACTGTTTTTT
TRBD2	-	TRBV20-1	TRBJ2-7	CSARTSGSLPEQYF	TGCAGTGCTAGGACAAGCGGGAGCCTCCCCGAGCAGTACTTC
TRBD2	-	TRBV4-3	TRBJ2-1	CASSQATSGRSHEQFF	TGCGCCAGCAGCCAAGCAACTAGCGGGAGATCCCATGAGCAGTTCTTC
-	-	TRBV2	TRBJ1-1	CASRETTNTEAFF	TGTGCCAGCAGGGAGACTACGAACACTGAAGCTTTCTTT
-	-	TRBV30	TRBJ2-7	CAWSPSWEVNYEQYF	TGTGCCTGGAGTCCCTCTTGGGAGGTAAACTACGAGCAGTACTTC
TRBD1	-	TRBV4-1	TRBJ2-7	CASSQQTGQGAEQYF	TGCGCCAGCAGCCAGCAAACGGGACAGGGAGCCGAGCAGTACTTC
-	-	TRBV5-6	TRBJ1-5	CASSLWISNQPQHF	TGTGCCAGCAGCTTATGGATTAGCAATCAGCCCCAGCATTTT
TRBD1	few	TRBV9	TRBJ1-1	CASSPDRENEAFF	TGTGCCAGCAGCCCCGACAGGGAAAATGAAGCTTTCTTT
-	once	TRBV20-1	TRBJ2-1	CSARGEYYNEQFF	TGCAGTGCCAGGGGGGAATACTACAATGAGCAGTTCTTC
-	-	TRBV6-2/TRBV6-3	TRBJ2-5	CASRGSETQYF	TGTGCCAGCAGGGGTTCAGAGACCCAGTACTTC
-	few	TRBV10-3	TRBJ2-1	CAIGSYNEQFF	TGTGCCATCGGCTCCTACAATGAGCAGTTCTTC
-	-	TRBV6-1	TRBJ1-5	CATSTDLGQPQHF	TGTGCCACCAGCACGGATCTCGGCCAGCCCCAGCATTTT
-	-	TRBV6-1	TRBJ2-2	CASLLPGTGELFF	TGTGCCAGCCTTCTGCCTGGCACCGGGGAGCTGTTTTTT
-	few	TRBV7-2	TRBJ2-1	CASSLVAASSYNEQFF	TGTGCCAGCAGCTTAGTGGCGGCCAGCTCCTACAATGAGCAGTTCTTC
TRBD1	-	TRBV7-2	TRBJ2-2	CASSLVGTGVRTGELFF	TGTGCCAGCAGCTTAGTTGGGACAGGGGTTCGCACCGGGGAGCTGTTTTTT
-	few	TRBV12-3/TRBV12-4	TRBJ2-7	CASSALPTRRSYEQYF	TGTGCCAGCAGTGCCCTCCCGACTAGGAGGTCCTACGAGCAGTACTTC
-	-	TRBV11-2	TRBJ2-1	CASSAPGLSYNEQFF	TGTGCCAGCAGCGCTCCCGGGCTCTCCTACAATGAGCAGTTCTTC
TRBD1	few	TRBV15	TRBJ2-7	CATSRETGGVYEQYF	TGTGCCACCAGCAGAGAGACAGGGGGGGTATACGAGCAGTACTTC
-	many	TRBV7-6	TRBJ2-7	CASSLDSGPYEQYF	TGTGCCAGCAGCTTAGATTCAGGGCCCTACGAGCAGTACTTC
TRBD2	-	TRBV18	TRBJ2-1	CASSPDLAGHKLKQFF	TGTGCCAGCTCACCAGATCTAGCGGGCCACAAACTTAAGCAGTTCTTC
-	-	TRBV2	TRBJ2-5	CASMGVAIQETQYF	TGTGCCAGCATGGGTGTGGCGATTCAAGAGACCCAGTACTTC
-	few	TRBV28	TRBJ2-1	CASSTAATRYNEQFF	TGTGCCAGCAGTACAGCGGCGACTCGCTACAATGAGCAGTTCTTC
TRBD2	-	TRBV7-2	TRBJ2-4	CASSLEVGREYF	TGTGCCAGCAGCTTAGAAGTAGGGAGGGAGTACTTC
TRBD1	few	TRBV7-2	TRBJ2-2	CASKTSTGGPGELFF	TGTGCCAGCAAAACTTCGACAGGGGGCCCCGGGGAGCTGTTTTTT
-	-	TRBV29-1	TRBJ2-3	CSVVDGTDTQYF	TGCAGCGTTGTGGACGGGACAGATACGCAGTATTTT
TRBD1	-	TRBV30	TRBJ2-3	CAWSFSLQGLDTQYF	TGTGCCTGGAGTTTCTCCCTACAGGGGTTAGATACGCAGTATTTT
-	few	TRBV7-7	TRBJ2-3	CASSPTLLDTQYF	TGTGCCAGCAGCCCCACCCTTTTGGATACGCAGTATTTT
TRBD1	-	TRBV11-3	TRBJ2-1	CASSLEGTGVRGNEQFF	TGTGCCAGCAGCTTAGAAGGGACAGGGGTGAGGGGGAATGAGCAGTTCTTC
TRBD1	-	TRBV5-1	TRBJ1-6	CASSLAQGENSPLHF	TGCGCCAGCAGCTTGGCACAGGGGGAAAATTCACCCCTCCACTTT
-	few	TRBV4-3	TRBJ2-3	CASSPAALGSDTQYF	TGCGCCAGCAGCCCCGCGGCTCTAGGTTCAGATACGCAGTATTTT
TRBD1	many	TRBV15	TRBJ1-1	CATSGTEYTEAFF	TGTGCCACCTCCGGGACAGAATACACTGAAGCTTTCTTT
TRBD2	-	TRBV20-1	TRBJ2-3	CSARDPASGGAGDTQYF	TGCAGTGCTAGAGATCCGGCTAGCGGGGGGGCCGGAGATACGCAGTATTTT
TRBD2	few	TRBV4-3	TRBJ2-5	CASSQDGLAGQETQYF	TGCGCCAGCAGCCAAGACGGACTAGCGGGACAGGAGACCCAGTACTTC
-	-	TRBV7-9	TRBJ2-6	CASSQGGWANVLTF	TGTGCCAGCAGCCAGGGGGGATGGGCCAACGTCCTGACTTTC
-	few	TRBV20-1	TRBJ1-3	CSASRGLSGNTIYF	TGCAGTGCTAGCCGGGGGTTGTCTGGAAACACCATATATTTT
-	-	TRBV20-1	TRBJ1-6	CSARVRLNSPLHF	TGCAGTGCTAGAGTACGGCTTAATTCACCCCTCCACTTT
-	-	TRBV2	TRBJ2-2	CASSERFGGELFF	TGTGCCAGCAGTGAACGGTTTGGCGGGGAGCTGTTTTTT
TRBD1	-	TRBV10-3	TRBJ2-1	CAIRGGQGSEQFF	TGTGCCATCAGAGGGGGACAGGGTAGTGAGCAGTTCTTC
-	few	TRBV6-2/TRBV6-3	TRBJ2-6	CASSRDFVSGANVLTF	TGTGCCAGCAGCCGCGATTTCGTCTCTGGGGCCAACGTCCTGACTTTC
TRBD1	many	TRBV20-1	TRBJ1-1	CSTNDRDREEVNTEAFF	TGCAGTACAAACGACCGGGACAGGGAAGAAGTGAACACTGAAGCTTTCTTT
TRBD1	few	TRBV20-1	TRBJ2-7	CSAILRLQGYSYEQYF	TGCAGTGCTATTCTGAGACTACAGGGGTACTCCTACGAGCAGTACTTC
-	few	TRBV5-1	TRBJ2-7	CASSTGQGGEQYF	TGCGCCAGCAGCACAGGACAGGGAGGGGAGCAGTACTTC
-	-	TRBV12-3/TRBV12-4	TRBJ1-6	CASSPRTGGDSPLHF	TGTGCCAGCAGTCCCCGGACCGGGGGGGATTCACCCCTCCACTTT
-	few	TRBV15	TRBJ1-2	CATSRDLAGTDYGYTF	TGTGCCACCAGCAGAGATCTTGCTGGGACGGACTATGGCTACACCTTC
-	-	TRBV20-1	TRBJ2-7	CSARDSQEYSYEQYF	TGCAGTGCTAGAGACTCCCAGGAATACTCCTACGAGCAGTACTTC
-	-	TRBV20-1	TRBJ1-2	CSATPQYYGYTF	TGCAGTGCCACCCCACAATACTATGGCTACACCTTC
-	many	TRBV11-1	TRBJ2-5	CASSPRRAGVQETQYF	TGTGCCAGCAGCCCGCGGCGTGCAGGAGTGCAAGAGACCCAGTACTTC
-	-	TRBV6-2/TRBV6-3	TRBJ2-2	CASSYSIRNTGELFF	TGTGCCAGCAGTTACTCGATACGTAACACCGGGGAGCTGTTTTTT
TRBD1	-	TRBV20-1	TRBJ2-5	CSAPTSGTVQETQYF	TGCAGTGCCCCTACCTCCGGGACAGTACAAGAGACCCAGTACTTC
TRBD2	-	TRBV29-1	TRBJ2-3	CSVRPSGITDTQYF	TGCAGCGTCCGCCCCAGCGGGATCACAGATACGCAGTATTTT
-	-	TRBV29-1	TRBJ2-1	CSVDRPGRVNEQFF	TGCAGCGTTGACCGGCCAGGGCGGGTCAATGAGCAGTTCTTC
TRBD2	many	TRBV2	TRBJ2-1	CASKLAGDNEQFF	TGTGCCAGCAAACTAGCGGGGGACAATGAGCAGTTCTTC